The 13 T cell receptor beta chains given below trace back to one sample, sequenced in a study of cytotoxic CD8 clonotypes in ibrutinib-treated CLL. Using immunoSEQ multiplex PCR, the repertoire was profiled, and TCRdb retains in-frame clones only, with some absent. The sample has some 140,000 clones, around 90% seen once; the top ten hold less than 14%. This specimen was PBMCs, taken after 12 months of ibrutinib treatment. The receptors shown here come from a human donor with chronic lymphocytic leukemia.

The gene calls are TRBV7-8 and TRBJ2-5, with D hard to call. V was cut by 1 base and J by 1 base, with 7 bases left in between. The germline CDR1 and CDR2 sequences are SGHVS and FQNEAQ. CDR3 length: 14 amino acids. DNA for the CDR3: TGTGCCAGCAGCTTAGTTGAGAGCCAAGAGACCCAGTACTTC. Protein product: CASSLVESQETQYF.

CDR3 residues: CASSRDLEGYTF. In DNA form, the CDR3 reads TGTGCCAGTAGTAGAGACTTGGAGGGCTACACCTTC. The chain employs TRBV19 and TRBJ1-2; D remains unclear. This CDR3 contains 12 residues. The germline V and J ends were trimmed by 4 bases and 8 bases, with 11 bases remaining between them. CDR1 is LNHDA and CDR2 is SQIVND in the germline V gene (reference sequence).

The chain is built from TRBV11-2 and TRBJ2-3, with a tentative D call TRBD2 (6 bases). With 5 bases removed from V and 4 bases from J, the gap between germline ends came to 22 bases. Germline lookup yields CDR1 SGHAT and CDR2 FQNNGV. The CDR3 extends over 17 amino acids. The CDR3 DNA reads as TGTGCCAGCAGCACTAGTCCCCCGGGAGAGCCCCCAGATACGCAGTATTTT. Translating it yields CASSTSPPGEPPDTQYF. Supplemented by reference TRBV11-2 and TRBJ2-3, the full variable domain reads EAGVAQSPRYKIIEKRQSVAFWCNPISGHATLYWYQQILGQGPKLLIQFQNNGVVDDSQLPKDRFSAERLKGVDSTLKIQPAKLEDSAVYLCASSTSPPGEPPDTQYFGPGTRLTVL.

The V gene is TRBV6-4, the J gene TRBJ2-3; 10 positions match TRBD2. Germline CDR1 reads MRHNA; CDR2 reads SNTAGT. The CDR3 totals 15 residues. The ends lost 5 bases at V and 2 bases at J; junction bases unmatched: 4. Here the CDR3 reads CASSQLAGITDTQYF. The CDR3 coding sequence is TGTGCCAGCAGTCAACTAGCGGGAATCACAGATACGCAGTATTTT.

The rearrangement links TRBV4-2 to TRBJ1-5; no clear D. Trimming removed 2 bases at V and 10 bases at J, with 15 bases between. This CDR3 is built from 14 residues. Germline V gene sequence: CDR1 LGHNA, CDR2 YNFKEQ. The CDR3, as DNA: TGTGCCAGCAGCCAAAAGAACGAGAAGGGACCCCAGCATTTT. This gives the protein CASSQKNEKGPQHF.

The chain employs TRBV9 and TRBJ2-5, with a weak D call TRBD1 (5 bases). V lost 4 bases to trimming and J lost 3 bases, with 22 bases between them. The CDR3 runs to 17 residues. The germline CDR1 and CDR2 sequences are SGDLS and YYNGEE. CDR3 sequence (DNA): TGTGCCAGCAGCTTAGACCACCTCGCCCAAGGGGAAGAGACCCAGTACTTC. It encodes CASSLDHLAQGEETQYF.

The V call is TRBV7-9, the J call TRBJ2-2; tentatively, D is TRBD1 (6 bases). The CDR3 has 16 amino acids. Trimming removed 5 bases from V and 7 bases from J, with 20 bases in between. Looked up from germline, CDR1 is SEHNR and CDR2 is FQNEAQ (reference sequence). CDR3 DNA sequence: TGTGCCAGCAGCCCCCGGGACACTCAACTTGGCGGGGAGCTGTTTTTT. This sequence encodes CASSPRDTQLGGELFF. Full variable domain (missing parts from reference TRBV7-9 and TRBJ2-2): DTGVSQNPRHKITKRGQNVTFRCDPISEHNRLYWYRQTLGQGPEFLTYFQNEAQLEKSRLLSDRFSAERPKGSFSTLEIQRTEQGDSAMYLCASSPRDTQLGGELFFGEGSRLTVL.

The chain recombines TRBV19 with TRBJ1-1; D unclear. Trimming removed 3 bases at V and 1 base at J, with 6 bases between. This CDR3 region has 13 residues. The V gene's germline CDR1 is LNHDA and CDR2 SQIVND (reference sequence). The CDR3 DNA sequence: TGTGCCAGTAGTATTTCGGGGAACACTGAAGCTTTCTTT. The encoded protein is CASSISGNTEAFF.

The J gene is TRBJ2-1, the V gene TRBV9; D call uncertain. Per the germline V gene, CDR1 is SGDLS and CDR2 is YYNGEE. The CDR3 spans 13 residues. V lost 3 bases to trimming and J lost 6 bases, with 10 bases between them. The CDR3 sequence: CASSDGNGNEQFF. The CDR3 DNA reads as TGTGCCAGCAGCGACGGAAACGGCAATGAGCAGTTCTTC. The complete variable domain, with remaining parts taken from reference TRBV9 and TRBJ2-1, reads DSGVTQTPKHLITATGQRVTLRCSPRSGDLSVYWYQQSLDQGLQFLIQYYNGEERAKGNILERFSAQQFPDLHSELNLSSLELGDSALYFCASSDGNGNEQFFGPGTRLTVL.

As to this clone: This CDR3 is also generated by other DNA sequences in the sample. V gene TRBV28 combines with J gene TRBJ1-2; D gene unclear. V was shortened by 2 bases and J by 1 base, with 5 bases between the two germline ends. Germline V gene data show CDR1 as MDHEN and CDR2 as SYDVKM. This CDR3 spans 13 amino acids. CDR3 residues: CASSLDGNYGYTF. The CDR3 DNA reads as TGTGCCAGCAGTTTAGACGGTAACTATGGCTACACCTTC.

This chain links TRBV6-5 with TRBJ2-7, with 8 nucleotides matching TRBD1. The germline gives CDR1 MNHEY, CDR2 SVGAGI. J lost 1 base, V lost 6 bases, and 8 bases had no gene match. The CDR3 has 15 amino acids. As DNA, the CDR3 is TGTGCCAGCAGAAAAGGGACAGGCCAATCCTACGAGCAGTACTTC. Residues: CASRKGTGQSYEQYF.

About this clone itself: The same CDR3 can be traced to other DNA sequences in this sample. This rearrangement joins TRBV28 to TRBJ1-5, with 9 nucleotides matching TRBD1. The CDR3 is made up of 14 amino acids. The germline V gene encodes CDR1 MDHEN and CDR2 SYDVKM. V dropped 6 bases and J dropped 6; count of bases not matched to a gene: 6. The CDR3 coding sequence is TGTGCCAGCAGCTCGGGACAGGGAACTCAGCCCCAGCATTTT. It encodes CASSSGQGTQPQHF.

V usage is TRBV2 and J usage is TRBJ1-4; 7 positions agree with TRBD1. Trimming cost V 7 bases and J 7 bases; bases outside gene matches: 6. Germline lookup yields CDR1 SNHLY and CDR2 FYNNEI. The CDR3 is made up of 13 amino acids. CDR3 in amino acids: CASTRDRGEKLFF. For the CDR3, the DNA is TGTGCCAGCACGAGGGACAGAGGTGAAAAACTGTTTTTT. The whole variable domain, remainder taken from reference TRBV2 and TRBJ1-4, is EPEVTQTPSHQVTQMGQEVILRCVPISNHLYFYWYRQILGQKVEFLVSFYNNEISEKSEIFDDQFSVERPDGSNFTLKIRSTKLEDSAMYFCASTRDRGEKLFFGSGTQLSVL.